A selection of T cell receptor beta chains follows, all from one sample in a study of cytomegalovirus exposure and HLA in healthy donors. Method: immunoSEQ multiplex PCR; TCRdb's copy keeps in-frame clones and lacks some. The data contain over 110,000 clones, approximately 87% of them singletons. Sequencing used PBMCs. These receptors all come from a man in his late teens or twenties in good health and CMV-seronegative. Each CDR3 is given with its conserved first and last residue. A D gene is named only where the DNA matches it firmly. Not all rows give a size; the values are once, few, many and, for expanded clones, a class.

clone_size,cdr3_length,v_call,d_call,j_call,cdr3_aa,cdr3_nt
-,14,TRBV5-1,-,TRBJ2-1,CASSPYSPYNEQFF,TGCGCCAGCAGCCCCTACTCCCCTTACAATGAGCAGTTCTTC
-,17,TRBV9,TRBD2,TRBJ2-2,CASSTGTSGTNTGELFF,TGTGCCAGCAGCACCGGGACTAGCGGGACGAACACCGGGGAGCTGTTTTTT
-,15,TRBV28,TRBD2,TRBJ2-1,CASSSVAGGSNEQFF,TGTGCCAGCAGTTCCGTAGCGGGAGGTTCGAATGAGCAGTTCTTC
-,16,TRBV11-2,TRBD2,TRBJ2-5,CASSLDPSGLQETQYF,TGTGCCAGCAGCTTAGATCCTAGCGGGCTCCAAGAGACCCAGTACTTC
-,12,TRBV9,-,TRBJ2-7,CASSRGTDEQYF,TGTGCCAGCAGTAGGGGGACCGACGAGCAGTACTTC
-,14,TRBV5-1,-,TRBJ2-3,CASSLRRTTDTQYF,TGCGCCAGCAGCTTGCGGAGGACGACAGATACGCAGTATTTT
-,14,TRBV4-1,-,TRBJ2-5,CASSQGRGGETQYF,TGCGCCAGCAGCCAAGGGAGGGGCGGGGAGACCCAGTACTTC
-,14,TRBV10-1,-,TRBJ2-1,CASSESTTYNEQFF,TGCGCCAGCAGTGAGTCGACTACCTACAATGAGCAGTTCTTC
-,15,TRBV19,-,TRBJ1-2,CASKDRAGDNYGYTF,TGTGCCAGTAAGGACCGAGCGGGAGATAATTATGGCTACACCTTC
-,15,TRBV7-8,-,TRBJ2-7,CASSLALSSYYEQYF,TGTGCCAGCAGCTTAGCGTTGTCTAGCTACTACGAGCAGTACTTC
-,13,TRBV7-9,TRBD1,TRBJ2-3,CASSGDRTDTQYF,TGTGCCAGCAGCGGGGACAGGACAGATACGCAGTATTTT
-,12,TRBV7-9,-,TRBJ1-4,CASSSSLEKLFF,TGTGCCAGCTCGAGCTCACTTGAAAAACTGTTTTTT
-,14,TRBV5-1,-,TRBJ1-2,CASTPSEPNYGYTF,TGCGCCAGCACTCCGAGTGAGCCGAACTATGGCTACACCTTC
-,15,TRBV18,-,TRBJ2-1,CASSPGHAGLNEQFF,TGTGCCAGCTCACCAGGGCATGCAGGCCTCAATGAGCAGTTCTTC
-,14,TRBV15,-,TRBJ2-4,CATSNRVAKNIQYF,TGTGCCACCAGCAACCGGGTAGCCAAAAACATTCAGTACTTC
-,11,TRBV7-9,-,TRBJ2-1,CASSSQWGLFF,TGTGCCAGCAGCTCACAGTGGGGGCTGTTCTTC
once,16,TRBV27,TRBD2,TRBJ2-1,CASRLAGESSYNEQFF,TGTGCCAGCAGATTAGCGGGAGAGAGCTCCTACAATGAGCAGTTCTTC
-,12,TRBV7-9,-,TRBJ2-7,CASSLQAYEQYF,TGTGCCAGCAGCCTACAGGCGTACGAGCAGTACTTC
-,15,TRBV27,-,TRBJ2-1,CASSPGGDLYNEQFF,TGTGCCAGCAGTCCCGGAGGGGACCTTTACAATGAGCAGTTCTTC
-,14,TRBV6-1,-,TRBJ1-4,CASSEGGAREKLFF,TGTGCCAGCAGCGAGGGAGGGGCTCGGGAAAAACTGTTTTTT
-,11,TRBV9,-,TRBJ1-2,CASSVATGYTF,TGTGCCAGCAGCGTAGCTACGGGCTACACCTTC
-,14,TRBV5-1,-,TRBJ1-4,CASSLDTQKEKLFF,TGCGCCAGCAGCTTGGATACACAGAAGGAAAAACTGTTTTTT
-,14,TRBV2,-,TRBJ1-5,CASGRGSSNQPQHF,TGTGCCAGCGGCCGAGGCAGTAGCAATCAGCCCCAGCATTTT
few,15,TRBV6-5,-,TRBJ1-2,CASSYGGEGNYGYTF,TGTGCCAGCAGTTACGGCGGGGAAGGGAACTATGGCTACACCTTC
-,15,TRBV6-5,TRBD1,TRBJ2-4,CASSYSWDRGYIQYF,TGTGCCAGCAGTTACTCTTGGGACAGGGGGTACATTCAGTACTTC
few,14,TRBV19,TRBD1,TRBJ1-1,CASQGGTGGTEAFF,TGTGCCTCTCAAGGCGGGACAGGGGGCACTGAAGCTTTCTTT
-,14,TRBV10-3,-,TRBJ1-1,CAIRETGLGTEAFF,TGTGCCATCAGGGAAACAGGCCTCGGAACTGAAGCTTTCTTT
once,14,TRBV6-5,-,TRBJ2-7,CASSYQAGPYEQYF,TGTGCCAGCAGTTATCAGGCGGGCCCCTACGAGCAGTACTTC